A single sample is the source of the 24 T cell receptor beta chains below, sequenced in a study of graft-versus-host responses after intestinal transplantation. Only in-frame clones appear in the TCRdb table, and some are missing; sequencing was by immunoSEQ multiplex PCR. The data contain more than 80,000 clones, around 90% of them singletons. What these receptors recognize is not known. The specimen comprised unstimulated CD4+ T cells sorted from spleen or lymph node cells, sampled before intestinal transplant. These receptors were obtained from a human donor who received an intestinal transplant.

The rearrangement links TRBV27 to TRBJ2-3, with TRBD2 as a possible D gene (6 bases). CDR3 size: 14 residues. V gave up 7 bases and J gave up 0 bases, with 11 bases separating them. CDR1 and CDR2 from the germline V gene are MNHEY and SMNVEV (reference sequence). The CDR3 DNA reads TGTGCCAGCAAGCGGGCCCATAGCACAGATACGCAGTATTTT. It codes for CASKRAHSTDTQYF.

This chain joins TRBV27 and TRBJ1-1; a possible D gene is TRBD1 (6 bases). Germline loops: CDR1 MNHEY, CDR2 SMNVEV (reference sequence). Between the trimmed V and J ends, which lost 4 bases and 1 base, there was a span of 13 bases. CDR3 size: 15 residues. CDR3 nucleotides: TGTGCCAGCAGTTCACAGGGATCGACGAACACTGAAGCTTTCTTT. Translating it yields CASSSQGSTNTEAFF.

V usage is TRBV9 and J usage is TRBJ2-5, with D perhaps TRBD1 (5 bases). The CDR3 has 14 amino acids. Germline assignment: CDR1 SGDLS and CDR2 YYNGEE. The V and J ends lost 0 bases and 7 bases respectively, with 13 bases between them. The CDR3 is CASSVGGQEGTQYF. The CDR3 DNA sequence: TGTGCCAGCAGCGTAGGGGGCCAGGAAGGGACCCAGTACTTC.

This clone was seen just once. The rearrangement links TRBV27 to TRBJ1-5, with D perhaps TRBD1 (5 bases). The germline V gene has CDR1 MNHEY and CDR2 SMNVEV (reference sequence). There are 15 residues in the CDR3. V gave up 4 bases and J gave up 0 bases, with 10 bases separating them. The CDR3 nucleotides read TGTGCCAGCAGTTACAGGCAGAATAGCAATCAGCCCCAGCATTTT. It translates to CASSYRQNSNQPQHF.

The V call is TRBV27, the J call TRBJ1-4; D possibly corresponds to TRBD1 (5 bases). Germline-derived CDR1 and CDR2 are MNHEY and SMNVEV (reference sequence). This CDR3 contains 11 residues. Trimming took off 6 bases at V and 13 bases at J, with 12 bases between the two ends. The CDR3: CASRGLGGLFF. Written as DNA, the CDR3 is TGTGCCAGCAGGGGCCTGGGGGGACTGTTTTTT.

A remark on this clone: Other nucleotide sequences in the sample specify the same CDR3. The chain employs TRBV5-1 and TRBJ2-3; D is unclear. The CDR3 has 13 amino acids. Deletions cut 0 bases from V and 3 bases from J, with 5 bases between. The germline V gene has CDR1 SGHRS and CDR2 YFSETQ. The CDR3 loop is CASSLAGTDTQYF. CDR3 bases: TGCGCCAGCAGCTTGGCAGGAACAGATACGCAGTATTTT.

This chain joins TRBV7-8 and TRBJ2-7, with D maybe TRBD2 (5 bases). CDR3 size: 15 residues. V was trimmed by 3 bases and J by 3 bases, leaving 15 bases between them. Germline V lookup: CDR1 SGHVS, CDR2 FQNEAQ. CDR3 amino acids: CASSFEGPGSYEQYF. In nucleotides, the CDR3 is TGTGCCAGCAGCTTTGAAGGACCGGGGAGCTACGAGCAGTACTTC.

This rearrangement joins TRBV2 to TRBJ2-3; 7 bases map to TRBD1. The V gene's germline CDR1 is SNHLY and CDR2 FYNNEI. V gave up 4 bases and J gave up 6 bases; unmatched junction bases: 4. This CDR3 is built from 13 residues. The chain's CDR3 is CASSGQGADTQYF. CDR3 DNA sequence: TGTGCCAGCAGTGGACAGGGTGCCGATACGCAGTATTTT. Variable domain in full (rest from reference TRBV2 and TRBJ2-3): EPEVTQTPSHQVTQMGQEVILRCVPISNHLYFYWYRQILGQKVEFLVSFYNNEISEKSEIFDDQFSVERPDGSNFTLKIRSTKLEDSAMYFCASSGQGADTQYFGPGTRLTVL.

The CDR3 loop reads CASMRGASEKLFF. In nucleotides, the CDR3 is TGTGCCAGCATGCGGGGGGCTAGTGAAAAACTGTTTTTT. The chain has TRBV28 and TRBJ1-4, with D possibly TRBD1 on 6 matching bases. This CDR3 contains 13 residues. Germline V gene sequence: CDR1 MDHEN, CDR2 SYDVKM. V shed 7 bases and J shed 7 bases, with 13 bases lying between them.

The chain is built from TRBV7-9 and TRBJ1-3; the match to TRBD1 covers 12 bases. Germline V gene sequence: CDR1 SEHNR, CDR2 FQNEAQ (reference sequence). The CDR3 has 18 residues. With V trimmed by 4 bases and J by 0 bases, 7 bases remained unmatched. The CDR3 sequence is CASSSYRDRGHSGNTIYF. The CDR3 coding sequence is TGTGCCAGCAGCTCTTACCGGGACAGGGGGCACTCTGGAAACACCATATATTTT.

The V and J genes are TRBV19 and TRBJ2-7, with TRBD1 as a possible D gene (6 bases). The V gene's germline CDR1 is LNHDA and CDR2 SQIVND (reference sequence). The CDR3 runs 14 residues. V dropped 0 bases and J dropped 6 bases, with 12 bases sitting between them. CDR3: CASSIDGAGAEQYF. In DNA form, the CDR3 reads TGTGCCAGTAGTATAGATGGGGCAGGGGCCGAGCAGTACTTC.

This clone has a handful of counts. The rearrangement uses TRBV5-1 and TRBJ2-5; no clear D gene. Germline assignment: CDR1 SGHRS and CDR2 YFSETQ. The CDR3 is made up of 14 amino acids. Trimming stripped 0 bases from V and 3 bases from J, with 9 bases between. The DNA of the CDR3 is TGCGCCAGCAGCTTGGGACGCGGAGAAGAGACCCAGTACTTC. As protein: CASSLGRGEETQYF.

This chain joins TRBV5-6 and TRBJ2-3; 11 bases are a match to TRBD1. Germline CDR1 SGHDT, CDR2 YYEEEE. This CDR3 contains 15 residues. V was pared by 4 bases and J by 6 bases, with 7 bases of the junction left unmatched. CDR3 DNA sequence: TGTGCCAGCAGCCGCGGACAGGGGGCTAGGGATACGCAGTATTTT. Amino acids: CASSRGQGARDTQYF.

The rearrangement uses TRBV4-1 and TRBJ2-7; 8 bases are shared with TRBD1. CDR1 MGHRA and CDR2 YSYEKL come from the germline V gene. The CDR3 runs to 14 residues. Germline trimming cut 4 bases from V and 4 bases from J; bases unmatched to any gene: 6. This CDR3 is CASSRDRGGYEQYF. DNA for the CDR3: TGCGCCAGCAGCCGCGACAGGGGTGGGTACGAGCAGTACTTC.

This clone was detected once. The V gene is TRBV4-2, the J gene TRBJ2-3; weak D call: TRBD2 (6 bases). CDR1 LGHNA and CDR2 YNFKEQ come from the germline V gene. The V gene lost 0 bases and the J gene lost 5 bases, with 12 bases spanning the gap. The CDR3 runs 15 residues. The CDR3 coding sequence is TGTGCCAGCAGCCAAGAGGGGGGAGTAGGAGATACGCAGTATTTT. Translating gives CASSQEGGVGDTQYF.

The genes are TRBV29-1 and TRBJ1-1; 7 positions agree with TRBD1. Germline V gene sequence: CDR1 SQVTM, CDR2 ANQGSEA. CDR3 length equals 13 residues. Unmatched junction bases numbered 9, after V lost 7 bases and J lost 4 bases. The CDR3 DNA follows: TGCAGCGGAACCAGGGGGGTATCCACTGAAGCTTTCTTT. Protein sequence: CSGTRGVSTEAFF.

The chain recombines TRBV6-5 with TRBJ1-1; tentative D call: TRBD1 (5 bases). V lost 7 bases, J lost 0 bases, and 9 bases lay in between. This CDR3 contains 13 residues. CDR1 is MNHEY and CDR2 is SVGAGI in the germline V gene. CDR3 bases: TGTGCCAGCATCGCAGGGCTGAACACTGAAGCTTTCTTT. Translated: CASIAGLNTEAFF.

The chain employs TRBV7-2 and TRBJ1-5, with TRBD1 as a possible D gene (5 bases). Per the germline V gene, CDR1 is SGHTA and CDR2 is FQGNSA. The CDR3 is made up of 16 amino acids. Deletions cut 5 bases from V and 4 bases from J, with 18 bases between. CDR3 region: CASSVNSGYPNQPQHF. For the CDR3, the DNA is TGTGCCAGCAGCGTCAACTCAGGGTATCCTAATCAGCCCCAGCATTTT.

In DNA form, the CDR3 reads TGCAGCGGCCTGAGACAGGGGGGGATGAATACGCAGTATTTT. Protein: CSGLRQGGMNTQYF. The genes are TRBV29-1 and TRBJ2-3; TRBD1 aligns across 9 bases. This CDR3 region has 14 residues. Germline CDR1 is SQVTM and CDR2 is ANQGSEA. V gave up 7 bases and J gave up 7 bases; unmatched junction bases: 12.

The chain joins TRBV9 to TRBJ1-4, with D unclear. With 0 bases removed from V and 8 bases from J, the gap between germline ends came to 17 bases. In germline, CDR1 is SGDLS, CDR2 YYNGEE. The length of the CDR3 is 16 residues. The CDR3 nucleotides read TGTGCCAGCAGCGTAGCTCCTGGAGAGCGCTACGAAAAACTGTTTTTT. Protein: CASSVAPGERYEKLFF.

CDR3 residues: CASSLVGGAYNEQFF. DNA of the CDR3: TGCGCCAGCAGCTTGGTGGGGGGGGCCTACAATGAGCAGTTCTTC. The chain is built from TRBV5-1 and TRBJ2-1; 7 positions match TRBD2. The J segment lost 2 bases and the V segment lost 0 bases, leaving 2 bases of the junction unmatched. From germline, CDR1 is SGHRS and CDR2 YFSETQ. The CDR3 is 15 amino acids.

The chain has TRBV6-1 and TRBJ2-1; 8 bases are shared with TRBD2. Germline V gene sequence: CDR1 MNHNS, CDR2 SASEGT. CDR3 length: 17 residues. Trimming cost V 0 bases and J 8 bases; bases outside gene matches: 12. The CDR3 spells CASSEALSRGGRDEQFF. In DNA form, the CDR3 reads TGTGCCAGCAGTGAAGCGCTTAGCCGGGGGGGCCGCGATGAGCAGTTCTTC.

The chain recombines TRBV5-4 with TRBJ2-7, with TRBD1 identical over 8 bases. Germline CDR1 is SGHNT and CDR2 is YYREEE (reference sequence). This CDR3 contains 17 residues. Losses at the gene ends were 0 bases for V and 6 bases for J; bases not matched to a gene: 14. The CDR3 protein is CASSLGVRRGLPSEQYF. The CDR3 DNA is TGTGCCAGCAGCTTGGGAGTCCGCAGGGGGCTCCCCAGCGAGCAGTACTTC.

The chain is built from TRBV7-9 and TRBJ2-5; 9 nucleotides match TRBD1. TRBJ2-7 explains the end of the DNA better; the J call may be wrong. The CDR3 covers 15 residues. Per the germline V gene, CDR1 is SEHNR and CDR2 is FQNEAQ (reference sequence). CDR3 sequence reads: CASSSEGQGVYEQYF. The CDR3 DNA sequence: TGTGCCAGCAGCTCTGAGGGACAGGGTGTTTACGAGCAGTACTTC.